This is a list of T cell receptor beta chains from one sample in a study of shared clonotypes between healthy human individuals. TCRdb's copy holds only in-frame clones and misses some; the assay was immunoSEQ multiplex PCR. The sample records around 510,000 clones, around 96% being singletons. Specimen: naive CD4+ T cells sorted from blood. Source of these receptors: a woman aged 25-40 years in good health. The CDR3 runs from the conserved cysteine through the conserved F or W. Fields, in order: D gene, clone size, J gene, V gene, CDR3 DNA, CDR3 protein. D genes are given only for firm matches. Not all rows give a size; the values are once, few, many and, for expanded clones, a class.

>TRBD1|-|TRBJ2-7|TRBV6-1
TGTGCCAGCAGTGTGCGGTCGGCCGGGACAGGGGCCTACGAGCAGTACTTC
CASSVRSAGTGAYEQYF
>-|-|TRBJ1-2|TRBV6-1
TGTGCCAGCAAGGACACAAGGGGAGGGAACTATGGCTACACCTTC
CASKDTRGGNYGYTF
>-|-|TRBJ2-1|TRBV19
TGTGCCACCAACCTGGAGGCGGGGGCGGCAAGTGAGCAGTTCTTC
CATNLEAGAASEQFF
>-|-|TRBJ2-1|TRBV5-4
TGTGCCAGCAGTAGTTGGGAGGTTGGAGATGAGCAGTTCTTC
CASSSWEVGDEQFF
>-|-|TRBJ1-1|TRBV15
TGTGCCACCAGCAGGAGGGGACGGACTGAAGCTTTCTTT
CATSRRGRTEAFF
>-|-|TRBJ1-2|TRBV2
TGTGCCAGCAGTGTACTAAACTATGGCTACACCTTC
CASSVLNYGYTF
>TRBD1|-|TRBJ1-4|TRBV11-2
TGTGCCAGCAGCCCGAGGAGCGACAGGGGAGTTGGCGAAAAACTGTTTTTT
CASSPRSDRGVGEKLFF
>TRBD2|-|TRBJ2-7|TRBV4-1
TGCGCCAGCAGCCAATCGGGACTAGGATTCTACGAGCAGTACTTC
CASSQSGLGFYEQYF
>TRBD1|once|TRBJ2-1|TRBV5-1
TGCGCCAGCAGCTCCCGGGACAGGGGGCTTAGTCGAGGGTTCTTC
CASSSRDRGLSRGFF
>TRBD2|-|TRBJ2-3|TRBV2
TGTGCCAGCAGTGAGCGGGAGGGCCGGGATACGCAGTATTTT
CASSEREGRDTQYF
>-|-|TRBJ2-1|TRBV28
TGTGCCAGCAGTTTATTACAAGGGACTTTCAATGAGCAGTTCTTC
CASSLLQGTFNEQFF